Included here is one TCR beta chain sequence, with context. Its antigen remains unknown. The data were taken from a study of Ad26.COV2.S vaccination and SARS-CoV-2 variants. Overall study: The Ad26.COV2.S arm of the COV1001 trial was where the donor was placed. Intramuscularly, Ad26.COV2.S was given either once or twice, 56 days apart. Study outcomes and limitations: Responses of spike-specific T cells (both CD8+ and CD4+) reportedly showed substantial breadth after vaccination.

This sample's treatment: some 20 received Ad26.COV2.S at low or high dose, single or two shots; 5 received placebo; per-sample allocation not given. Collection of the samples took place on day 63 after the first injection of vaccine or placebo. Using immunoSEQ multiplex PCR, the repertoire was profiled, and TCRdb retains in-frame clones only, with some absent. Of fewer than 600,000 clones listed, 70% to 90% are singletons. V lost 3 bases and J 2 bases, leaving 16 bases between the germline ends. The CDR3 runs 15 residues. Germline-derived CDR1 and CDR2 are SQVTM and ANQGSEA. Sequenced material: peripheral blood, taken in a trial of Ad26.COV2.S vaccine versus placebo. This chain joins TRBV29-1 and TRBJ2-5; D is unresolved. The clonotype was recovered from a person between 18 and 65 years old who received the Ad26.COV2.S COVID-19 vaccine or a placebo. CDR3 nucleotide sequence: TGCAGCGTTGATGGAGAATTAGGGCGACAAGAGACCCAGTACTTC. Protein product: CSVDGELGRQETQYF.